The 23 T cell receptor beta chains given below trace back to one sample, sequenced in a study of shared clonotypes between healthy human individuals. Assay used: immunoSEQ multiplex PCR; TCRdb lists only in-frame clones, some missing. The table shows roughly 2.2 million clones, with 90% to 95% occurring only once. The source material was naive CD4+ T cells from PBMCs. Described subset: CD45RA+ positively selected. The receptors were sampled from a man aged 18 to 29 in good health. Some clones in this sample may be carry-over from other donors' samples.

The chain joins TRBV6-1 to TRBJ2-5; D could derive from TRBD1 or TRBD2 (5 bases each). The length of the CDR3 is 15 residues. Germline values: CDR1 MNHNS, CDR2 SASEGT. Trimming took 4 bases from V and 9 from J, leaving 21 bases between them. CDR3 DNA: TGTGCCAGCAGTGGGAGCTCTACGGGTTTGGGGGCCCAGTACTTC. It is translated as CASSGSSTGLGAQYF.

CDR3: CSVSRGANQETQYF. The CDR3 nucleotides are TGCAGCGTTTCGAGGGGAGCAAACCAAGAGACCCAGTACTTC. The genes are TRBV29-1 and TRBJ2-5; the D gene could be TRBD1 or TRBD2 (5 bases each). CDR3 size: 14 residues. Germline V gene data show CDR1 as SQVTM and CDR2 as ANQGSEA. Trimming removed 5 bases from V and 0 bases from J, with 13 bases in between.

The chain joins TRBV7-8 to TRBJ2-3; D perhaps matches TRBD1 (5 bases). Germline CDR1 SGHVS, CDR2 FQNEAQ. The CDR3 extends over 15 amino acids. V was shortened by 5 bases and J by 5 bases, with 17 bases between the two germline ends. As DNA, the CDR3 is TGTGCCAGCAGCGTCAGGGTCGGCAAAGGAGATACGCAGTATTTT. It encodes CASSVRVGKGDTQYF.

The rearrangement links TRBV18 to TRBJ1-2; TRBD1 agrees at 7 bases. CDR1 and CDR2 (germline): KGHSH, LQKENI. V gave up 3 bases and J gave up 3 bases; unmatched junction bases: 7. This CDR3 spans 15 amino acids. The CDR3 DNA is TGTGCCAGCTCACCCTCCGGGACAGATGACTATGGCTACACCTTC. Protein sequence: CASSPSGTDDYGYTF.

The chain has TRBV19 and TRBJ2-7; D might be TRBD2 (6 bases). Germline V gene lookup returns CDR1 LNHDA and CDR2 SQIVND (reference sequence). The CDR3 totals 16 residues. V gave up 6 bases and J gave up 2 bases, with 20 bases separating them. CDR3 amino acids: CASRHLTGTGTYEQYF. The DNA of the CDR3 is TGTGCCAGTAGACACCTTACCGGGACTGGGACCTACGAGCAGTACTTC.

The CDR3 loop is CASSLGGVSQPYGYTF. CDR3 DNA sequence: TGTGCCAGCAGCTTAGGAGGTGTCAGCCAACCCTATGGCTACACCTTC. V usage is TRBV7-9 and J usage is TRBJ1-2; D call uncertain. The germline gives CDR1 SEHNR, CDR2 FQNEAQ (reference sequence). V shed 1 base and J shed 4 bases, with 16 bases lying between them. This CDR3 has 16 amino acids. The whole variable domain, remainder taken from reference TRBV7-9 and TRBJ1-2, is DTGVSQNPRHKITKRGQNVTFRCDPISEHNRLYWYRQTLGQGPEFLTYFQNEAQLEKSRLLSDRFSAERPKGSFSTLEIQRTEQGDSAMYLCASSLGGVSQPYGYTFGSGTRLTVV.

The rearrangement joins TRBV2 to TRBJ1-2; D is possibly TRBD1 (5 bases). Trimming removed 2 bases at V and 13 bases at J, with 17 bases between. This CDR3 has 13 amino acids. Germline CDR1 SNHLY, CDR2 FYNNEI. Here the CDR3 DNA reads TGTGCCAGCAGTGAAAGGGGCCGGGACTTTCTCACCTTC. Its protein is CASSERGRDFLTF.

This chain connects TRBV19 to TRBJ1-5; 8 nucleotides agree with TRBD1. The CDR3 is 14 residues long. V lost 11 bases and J lost 2; bases outside the gene matches: 8. The germline gives CDR1 LNHDA, CDR2 SQIVND (reference sequence). This CDR3 is CACKGGQGNQPQHF. CDR3 nucleotide sequence: TGTGCCTGCAAAGGGGGACAGGGCAATCAGCCCCAGCATTTT.

J is TRBJ1-3 and V is TRBV28; D is unresolved. The germline V gene encodes CDR1 MDHEN and CDR2 SYDVKM. V gave up 7 bases and J gave up 0 bases, with 10 bases separating them. The CDR3 spans 14 residues. The CDR3 protein is CASTHHSSGNTIYF. In nucleotides, the CDR3 is TGTGCCAGCACCCACCACAGCTCTGGAAACACCATATATTTT.

The V and J genes are TRBV5-5 and TRBJ1-2, with a tentative D call TRBD1 (6 bases). The CDR3 length is 15 residues. The V gene lost 4 bases and the J gene lost 3 bases, with 16 bases spanning the gap. In germline, CDR1 is SGHKS, CDR2 YYEKEE (reference sequence). The CDR3 bases are TGTGCCAGCAGCCTGACAGGTCAGGAATACTATGGCTACACCTTC. It codes for CASSLTGQEYYGYTF.

This clone came up once. The rearrangement links TRBV18 to TRBJ2-1; D may be TRBD2 (6 bases). Trimming left V 5 bases short and J 10 bases short, with 15 bases between. The CDR3 is 13 amino acids. Germline CDR1 is KGHSH and CDR2 is LQKENI. CDR3 region: CASSAPGLDEQFF. The CDR3 DNA reads TGTGCCAGCTCAGCTCCGGGACTCGACGAGCAGTTCTTC.

The V call is TRBV29-1, the J call TRBJ2-7, with D perhaps matching TRBD1 (7 bases). V dropped 4 bases and J dropped 4 bases, with 11 bases sitting between them. The germline CDR1 and CDR2 sequences are SQVTM and ANQGSEA. The CDR3 has 12 residues. As DNA, the CDR3 is TGCAGCGTTGGGACAGGACTATACGAGCAGTACTTC. Its translation is CSVGTGLYEQYF.

This clone was seen just once. The chain links TRBV7-9 to TRBJ1-1; D is perhaps TRBD1 (5 bases). V lost 6 bases to trimming and J lost 1 base, with 12 bases between them. The germline V gene has CDR1 SEHNR and CDR2 FQNEAQ (reference sequence). The CDR3 totals 14 residues. CDR3 region: CASRSDRENTEAFF. The CDR3 DNA is TGTGCCAGCAGATCCGACAGAGAGAACACTGAAGCTTTCTTT.

The chain links TRBV19 to TRBJ1-5, with 10 bases aligning to TRBD1. The V gene's germline CDR1 is LNHDA and CDR2 SQIVND (reference sequence). The CDR3 consists of 14 residues. Trimming cost V 9 bases and J 7 bases; bases outside gene matches: 9. The CDR3 nucleotides are TGTGCCAGCCACCTAGGACAGGGGGGACAGCCCCAGCATTTT. Translated: CASHLGQGGQPQHF.

The genes are TRBV5-1 and TRBJ2-5; 7 nucleotides line up with TRBD1. Germline V CDR1 and CDR2: SGHRS, YFSETQ. CDR3 size: 15 residues. Trimming at V came to 4 bases and at J to 6 bases, leaving 12 bases not matched to a gene. CDR3 bases: TGCGCCAGCAGCAGCCCAGGGACAGTGGGGAAGACCCAGTACTTC. Protein product: CASSSPGTVGKTQYF.

This chain joins TRBV6-6 and TRBJ1-2, with D uncertain. Germline V gene sequence: CDR1 MNHNY, CDR2 SVGAGI (reference sequence). CDR3 size: 15 residues. Trimming removed 2 bases at V and 3 bases at J, with 13 bases between. CDR3 DNA sequence: TGTGCCAGCAGTTACACTCCCCGCCTAGACTATGGCTACACCTTC. This encodes CASSYTPRLDYGYTF.

This sequence joins TRBV28 and TRBJ1-2; perhaps TRBD1 as D (6 bases). V was cut by 3 bases and J by 14 bases, with 13 bases left in between. From germline, CDR1 is MDHEN and CDR2 SYDVKM. This CDR3 has 11 amino acids. The CDR3, as DNA: TGTGCCAGCAGTTTGACAGGCAGTTCTACCTTC. The encoded protein is CASSLTGSSTF.

On this clone: The sample carries other DNA sequences with the same CDR3. The chain recombines TRBV5-1 with TRBJ2-2; D is possibly TRBD2 (6 bases). V was shortened by 4 bases and J by 1 base, with 8 bases between the two germline ends. Germline CDR1 reads SGHRS; CDR2 reads YFSETQ. The CDR3 is 14 residues long. DNA of the CDR3: TGCGCCAGCAGCCTCGGGGGGAACACCGGGGAGCTGTTTTTT. This encodes CASSLGGNTGELFF.

The gene calls are TRBV28 and TRBJ1-3, with D uncertain. Trimming left V 6 bases short and J 4 bases short, with 16 bases between. The CDR3 has 15 residues. The germline CDR1 and CDR2 sequences are MDHEN and SYDVKM. The CDR3 DNA follows: TGTGCCAGCAGCAGACCGTCGGTGGACGGAAACACCATATATTTT. Translation gives CASSRPSVDGNTIYF.

The CDR3 spells CASSPRAGELTYEQYF. In DNA, the CDR3 is TGTGCCAGCAGTCCACGAGCGGGGGAGCTTACCTACGAGCAGTACTTC. The chain has TRBV28 and TRBJ2-7; 8 bases align to TRBD2. Germline CDR1 reads MDHEN; CDR2 reads SYDVKM. The CDR3 extends over 16 amino acids. Losses at the gene ends were 5 bases for V and 2 bases for J; bases not matched to a gene: 11.

The chain uses TRBV25-1 and TRBJ2-5, with TRBD2 identical over 14 bases. There are 16 residues in the CDR3. V dropped 5 bases and J dropped 2; count of bases not matched to a gene: 4. CDR1 and CDR2 from the germline V gene are MGHDK and SYGVNS. The CDR3 region is CASSPRTSGRQETQYF. Written as DNA, the CDR3 is TGTGCCAGCAGTCCAAGGACTAGCGGGAGGCAAGAGACCCAGTACTTC. The variable domain in full, completed from reference TRBV25-1 and TRBJ2-5, reads EADIYQTPRYLVIGTGKKITLECSQTMGHDKMYWYQQDPGMELHLIHYSYGVNSTEKGDLSSESTVSRIRTEHFPLTLESARPSHTSQYLCASSPRTSGRQETQYFGPGTRLLVL.

CDR3 sequence reads: CASRRAGEPNQPQHF. In nucleotides, the CDR3 is TGTGCCAGCCGACGAGCTGGGGAGCCAAATCAGCCCCAGCATTTT. V is TRBV5-6 and J is TRBJ1-5; D uncertain. The germline gives CDR1 SGHDT, CDR2 YYEEEE. This CDR3 is 15 amino acids long. Trimming cost V 7 bases and J 4 bases, with 18 bases left between them.

The rearrangement links TRBV7-2 to TRBJ1-3; D is unresolved. The ends were cut back, 1 base at V and 4 bases at J, with 11 bases in the middle. The CDR3 length is 15 residues. CDR1 and CDR2 from the germline V gene are SGHTA and FQGNSA. CDR3 in amino acids: CASSLEARSGNTIYF. In DNA form, the CDR3 reads TGTGCCAGCAGCTTAGAGGCCAGATCCGGAAACACCATATATTTT. Full variable domain (outside the CDR3, taken from reference TRBV7-2 and TRBJ1-3): GAGVSQSPSNKVTEKGKDVELRCDPISGHTALYWYRQSLGQGLEFLIYFQGNSAPDKSGLPSDRFSAERTGGSVSTLTIQRTQQEDSAVYLCASSLEARSGNTIYFGEGSWLTVV.